One sample yielded the 30 T cell receptor beta chains listed below, sequenced in a study of CD8+CD57+ T cells in acquired aplastic anemia. Genomic DNA, serving as template, underwent TCR beta VDJ and CDR3 profiling. TCRdb re-called the reads with MiXCR, one entry per CDR3 protein. The sample carries fewer than 200,000 distinct CDR3 sequences, roughly 47% recorded once. Sequencing used sorted CD4+, CD8+, or CD8+CD57+ T cells (not recorded which) from PBMCs. These receptors came from a human donor in good health.

The chain joins TRBV6-6 to TRBJ2-5; TRBD2 is a possible D gene (5 bases). Germline V gives CDR1 MNHNY, CDR2 SVGAGI (reference sequence). This CDR3 spans 13 amino acids. V lost 6 bases and J lost 0, with 8 bases in between. Here the CDR3 DNA reads TGTGCCAGCAGATCGGGGTACCAAGAGACCCAGTACTTC. It is translated as CASRSGYQETQYF.

This clonotype was seen many times. The chain carries TRBV4-1 and TRBJ2-7, with D possibly matching TRBD1 (5 bases). The CDR3 has 13 amino acids. Trimming removed 8 bases at V and 3 bases at J, with 14 bases between. Germline assignment: CDR1 MGHRA and CDR2 YSYEKL. The CDR3 nucleotides read TGCGCCAGCGGACAACACGGCCTCTACGAGCAGTACTTC. Amino acids: CASGQHGLYEQYF.

This clonotype has only a few counts. For the CDR3, the DNA is TGTGCCACCAGCAGAGTCGCGAGGGCGCCTTCCTACGAGCAGTACTTC. This encodes CATSRVARAPSYEQYF. This chain joins TRBV15 and TRBJ2-7; D possibly corresponds to TRBD2 (5 bases). Germline V gene lookup returns CDR1 LNHNV and CDR2 YYDKDF (reference sequence). Trimming removed 1 base from V and 1 base from J, with 14 bases in between. The CDR3 spans 16 residues.

There are many counts of this clonotype. V usage is TRBV30 and J usage is TRBJ2-7, with D perhaps TRBD1 (5 bases). The V and J ends lost 1 base and 4 bases respectively, with 8 bases between them. The CDR3 spans 12 residues. Germline CDR1 reads GTSNPN; CDR2 reads SVGIG (reference sequence). Written as DNA, the CDR3 is TGTGCCTGGAGTGAGACAGATTACGAGCAGTACTTC. It encodes CAWSETDYEQYF.

On this clonotype itself: A junction end diverges from the germline sequence, so it may reflect a read error. The V and J genes are TRBV5-1 and TRBJ2-1, with D hard to call. The CDR3 totals 14 residues. Germline CDR1 is SGHRS and CDR2 is YFSETQ. The CDR3 region is CASSLDLRISERFF. CDR3 coding DNA: TGCGCCAGCAGCCTGGACCTTCGTATATCGGAGCGGTTCTTC.

This clonotype was seen repeatedly, ten times or more. The V call is TRBV7-2, the J call TRBJ1-2, with D hard to call. V lost 5 bases to trimming and J lost 4 bases, with 14 bases between them. Germline-derived CDR1 and CDR2 are SGHTA and FQGNSA. The length of the CDR3 is 14 residues. CDR3: CASSPGRGVYGYTF. The DNA for the CDR3 is TGTGCCAGCAGCCCTGGGCGTGGCGTCTATGGCTACACCTTC.

This clonotype appeared many times. The V gene is TRBV20-1, the J gene TRBJ1-5; tentatively, D is TRBD1 (6 bases). V was pared by 2 bases and J by 1 base, with 24 bases between. In germline, CDR1 is DFQATT, CDR2 SNEGSKA (reference sequence). The CDR3 loop spans 19 amino acids. This CDR3 reads CSARSRAGGASLSNQPQHF. CDR3 nucleotide sequence: TGCAGTGCTAGATCCCGGGCGGGGGGCGCGTCGTTGAGCAATCAGCCCCAGCATTTT.

The chain carries TRBV7-8 and TRBJ2-1, with a tentative D call TRBD2 (7 bases). The CDR3 is made up of 15 amino acids. Germline V lookup: CDR1 SGHVS, CDR2 FQNEAQ. With 2 bases removed from V and 3 bases from J, the gap between germline ends came to 11 bases. CDR3 DNA sequence: TGTGCCAGCAGCTTAAGGGGGGGCCGCTACAATGAGCAGTTCTTC. Protein product: CASSLRGGRYNEQFF. Full variable domain (rest looked up from reference TRBV7-8 and TRBJ2-1): GAGVSQSPRYKVAKRGQDVALRCDPISGHVSLFWYQQALGQGPEFLTYFQNEAQLDKSGLPSDRFFAERPEGSVSTLKIQRTQQEDSAVYLCASSLRGGRYNEQFFGPGTRLTVL.

Comment on this clonotype: Its ends do not fully match the called genes, so a read error is possible. CDR3 protein: CASSLARPGQGYEQYF. The CDR3 DNA sequence: TGCGCCAGCAGCTTAGCGAGACCGGGACAGGGCTACGAGCAGTACTTC. This chain joins TRBV7-8 and TRBJ2-7, with 9 bases identical to TRBD1. CDR1 is SGHVS, CDR2 FQNEAQ, per germline. There are 16 residues in the CDR3.

This chain joins TRBV4-1 and TRBJ2-3, with 8 bases identical to TRBD2. The J segment lost 2 bases and the V segment lost 2 bases, leaving 3 bases of the junction unmatched. Germline V gene lookup returns CDR1 MGHRA and CDR2 YSYEKL. This CDR3 has 15 residues. The DNA for the CDR3 is TGCGCCAGCAGCCAAAAAGCGGGGGACACAGATACGCAGTATTTT. This codes for CASSQKAGDTDTQYF.

Of note for this clonotype: This may be a read error: a much more frequent sequence differs by one nucleotide. The gene calls are TRBV12-3 or TRBV12-4 and TRBJ2-3; 9 bases are shared with TRBD1. V lost 6 bases to trimming and J lost 4 bases; unmatched junction nucleotides: 8. The CDR3 has 15 amino acids. The DNA for the CDR3 is TGTGCCAGCAGGCTAGACAGGGGGAGGGCAGATACGCAGTATTTT. This sequence encodes CASRLDRGRADTQYF.

This clonotype came up a few times. Without the conserved terminal phenylalanine or tryptophan, this CDR3 likely stems from a read error. The chain links TRBV25-1 to TRBJ2-5; maybe TRBD2 (6 bases). The CDR3 consists of 16 residues. The germline V gene encodes CDR1 MGHDK and CDR2 SYGVNS. The CDR3 reads CASSEFSSGTQETQYL. The CDR3 DNA reads as TGTGCCAGCAGCGAATTCTCTTCCGGGACTCAAGAGACCCAGTACCTC.

The V and J genes are TRBV19 and TRBJ1-5; 7 bases agree with TRBD1. Germline V gene sequence: CDR1 LNHDA, CDR2 SQIVND (reference sequence). This CDR3 is built from 14 residues. Trimming removed 9 bases from V and 1 base from J; junction bases left unmatched: 6. CDR3 sequence (DNA): TGTGCCAGCAGACAGGGAGGAAGCAATCAGCCCCAGCATTTT. Amino acid sequence: CASRQGGSNQPQHF.

The rearrangement links TRBV5-8 to TRBJ2-5; TRBD2 matches at 14 bases. CDR3 length equals 19 residues. Germline CDR1 is SGHTS and CDR2 is YDEGEE. V lost 0 bases and J lost 5; bases outside the gene matches: 12. CDR3 residues: CASSLAGTSGRGGTETQYF. CDR3 coding DNA: TGTGCCAGCAGCTTGGCCGGGACTAGCGGGAGAGGAGGGACGGAGACCCAGTACTTC.

This clonotype was counted many times. The V and J genes are TRBV7-3 and TRBJ2-1; 9 bases match TRBD2. The CDR3 has 17 residues. Germline CDR1 reads SGHTA; CDR2 reads FQGTGA. V shed 1 base, J shed 0 bases, and the junction held 4 bases outside the gene matches. In DNA form, the CDR3 reads TGTGCCAGCAGCTTAAGACTAGCGGCTAGCTCCTACAATGAGCAGTTCTTC. It translates to CASSLRLAASSYNEQFF.

This clonotype showed up just a few times. CDR3 protein: CASSGGDRKFYEQYF. CDR3 DNA: TGTGCCAGCAGTGGTGGTGACAGGAAGTTCTACGAGCAGTACTTC. The chain carries TRBV25-1 and TRBJ2-7, with D possibly being TRBD1 (6 bases). Trimming took 4 bases from V and 3 from J, leaving 16 bases between them. The CDR3 runs to 15 residues. CDR1 and CDR2 (germline): MGHDK, SYGVNS.

V usage is TRBV7-2 and J usage is TRBJ1-6; D is undetermined. The germline gives CDR1 SGHTA, CDR2 FQGNSA. The V end lost 1 base, the J end lost 12 bases, and 10 bases lay between the germline ends. The CDR3 has 13 residues. Here the CDR3 DNA reads TGTGCCAGCAGCTTAGGATCAGGAAGACCCCTCCACTTT. Residues: CASSLGSGRPLHF.

This clonotype showed up just a few times. This sequence joins TRBV18 and TRBJ2-7; 12 nucleotides align to TRBD1. V lost 4 bases, J lost 5 bases, and 6 bases stayed unmatched. Germline V lookup: CDR1 KGHSH, CDR2 LQKENI. The CDR3 runs to 15 residues. This CDR3 reads CASSLSGTGGDEQYF. CDR3 sequence (DNA): TGTGCCAGCTCACTTTCCGGGACAGGGGGCGACGAGCAGTACTTC.

Points on this clonotype: A much larger clone differs by one base, so this may be a read error. CDR3 coding DNA: TGCAGTGCCGCGCAACAGGGGGCGACCCTCTATGGCTACACCTTC. Amino acids: CSAAQQGATLYGYTF. V usage is TRBV20-1 and J usage is TRBJ1-2, with TRBD1 identical over 9 bases. Trimming at V came to 6 bases and at J to 4 bases, leaving 12 bases not matched to a gene. Per germline, CDR1 DFQATT and CDR2 SNEGSKA (reference sequence). The CDR3 runs 15 residues.

This clonotype was counted once. The chain couples TRBV10-3 to TRBJ2-7, with TRBD2 as a possible D gene (5 bases). This CDR3 is 13 amino acids long. Germline V gene lookup returns CDR1 ENHRY and CDR2 SYGVKD. Trimming took 6 bases from V and 6 from J, leaving 15 bases between them. CDR3 bases: TGTGCCATCAGCGATTCCTCGAGCGGCGAGCAGTACTTC. Its translation is CAISDSSSGEQYF.

In its sample, this clonotype was seen once. This sequence joins TRBV7-3 and TRBJ2-5; 10 bases map to TRBD1. The ends lost 5 bases at V and 4 bases at J; junction bases unmatched: 7. The CDR3 length is 15 residues. CDR1 SGHTA and CDR2 FQGTGA come from the germline V gene. CDR3 residues: CASSPDRGRSETQYF. The CDR3 region has the DNA TGTGCCAGCAGCCCCGACAGGGGGCGGTCAGAGACCCAGTACTTC. Complete variable domain (other parts from reference TRBV7-3 and TRBJ2-5): GAGVSQTPSNKVTEKGKYVELRCDPISGHTALYWYRQSLGQGPEFLIYFQGTGAADDSGLPNDRFFAVRPEGSVSTLKIQRTERGDSAVYLCASSPDRGRSETQYFGPGTRLLVL.

This clonotype was seen only once. A much larger clone differs by one base, so this may be a read error. J is TRBJ2-2 and V is TRBV6-5; 9 nucleotides match TRBD1. The CDR3 length is 16 residues. V trimming: 2 bases; J trimming: 5 bases; junction bases outside the gene matches: 6. In germline, CDR1 is MNHEY, CDR2 SVGAGI. CDR3 residues: CASSYTPGTGTGELFF. DNA for the CDR3: TGTGCCAGCAGTTACACCCCGGGGACAGGGACCGGGGAGCTGTTTTTT.

J is TRBJ2-7 and V is TRBV7-8, with a possible D match to TRBD1 (6 bases). V lost 5 bases to trimming and J lost 4 bases, with 18 bases between them. The V gene's germline CDR1 is SGHVS and CDR2 FQNEAQ. The CDR3 consists of 15 residues. The chain's CDR3 is CASSPSLGRGYEQYF. For the CDR3, the DNA is TGTGCCAGCAGCCCCTCCCTCGGCAGGGGATACGAGCAGTACTTC.

This clonotype was counted at least ten times. This chain uses TRBV19 with TRBJ2-6; D remains unclear. This CDR3 contains 16 residues. Trimming stripped 3 bases from V and 2 bases from J, with 11 bases between. Germline CDR1 is LNHDA and CDR2 is SQIVND (reference sequence). The DNA for the CDR3 is TGTGCCAGTAGTATTACCAACTTCGCTGGGGCCAACGTCCTGACTTTC. This codes for CASSITNFAGANVLTF.

This clonotype has only a few counts. The rearrangement links TRBV12-3 or TRBV12-4 to TRBJ1-1, with 11 bases that match TRBD1. This CDR3 contains 17 residues. V dropped 6 bases and J dropped 5; count of bases not matched to a gene: 14. CDR3 sequence: CASRLTPLDRGPTEAFF. CDR3 nucleotides: TGTGCCAGCAGGCTAACCCCCTTGGACAGGGGGCCAACTGAAGCTTTCTTT.

This clonotype was picked up one time. A much larger clone lies one base from this, so it may be a read error. The chain uses TRBV24-1 and TRBJ2-5; 8 bases map to TRBD1. CDR1 is KGHDR, CDR2 SFDVKD, per germline. The CDR3 runs to 13 residues. The CDR3 nucleotides read TGTGCCAGCAGACGGACAGGGCTAGAGACCCTGTACTTC. This encodes CASRRTGLETLYF.

This clonotype was recorded at least ten times. The rearrangement joins TRBV9 to TRBJ2-7; D not resolved. V lost 4 bases and J 0 bases, leaving 14 bases between the germline ends. The germline CDR1 and CDR2 sequences are SGDLS and YYNGEE. The CDR3 contains 15 residues. Here the CDR3 reads CASSPQQTPSYEQYF. CDR3 nucleotide sequence: TGTGCCAGCAGCCCCCAGCAGACGCCCTCCTACGAGCAGTACTTC.

At least ten counts were recorded for this clonotype. This chain joins TRBV19 and TRBJ2-1, with D possibly being TRBD2 (6 bases). This CDR3 has 15 amino acids. V was cut by 1 base and J by 3 bases, with 10 bases left in between. CDR1 LNHDA and CDR2 SQIVND come from the germline V gene (reference sequence). The DNA for the CDR3 is TGTGCCAGTAGTATAGGTAGCGGTAGCTACAATGAGCAGTTCTTC. Translation gives CASSIGSGSYNEQFF.

This clonotype was counted between two and nine times. V is TRBV24-1 and J is TRBJ2-1, with D tentatively TRBD1 (5 bases). The CDR3 consists of 14 residues. Germline-derived CDR1 and CDR2 are KGHDR and SFDVKD. V lost 7 bases to trimming and J lost 0 bases, with 9 bases between them. CDR3 region: CATRGRLSYNEQFF. The CDR3 coding sequence is TGTGCCACCAGGGGGCGCCTCTCCTACAATGAGCAGTTCTTC.

The sample holds a few counts of this clonotype. This sequence joins TRBV28 and TRBJ1-5; no definite D call. V lost 7 bases to trimming and J lost 5 bases, with 18 bases between them. The CDR3 is 15 amino acids. CDR1 and CDR2 (germline): MDHEN, SYDVKM. The CDR3 is CASTTAGGFDQPQHF. For the CDR3, the DNA is TGTGCCAGCACCACAGCCGGAGGCTTTGATCAGCCCCAGCATTTT.